This T cell receptor (beta chain) derives from a study of PD-1 blockade in mismatch repair-deficient tumors. Study outcomes and limitations: After pembrolizumab, tumor-resident clones rose rapidly, then generally contracted before radiologic responses.

Trimming shortened V by 7 bases and J by 2 bases, and 20 bases separated the two germline ends. This CDR3 has 16 residues. Germline V gene lookup returns CDR1 SEHNR and CDR2 FQNEAQ (reference sequence). In regard to this clone: Its cognate antigen is unknown.

All patients were mismatch repair deficient, assessed by either PCR or immunohistochemistry. TCRs were sequenced from a few patients responding to pembrolizumab. The method was immunoSEQ multiplex PCR; TCRdb's version includes in-frame clones alone and lacks a portion of them. The profile shows some 45,000 clones, more than 65% of them singletons. The origin of this receptor is an adult with mismatch repair-deficient cancer. The starting material was PBMCs, obtained before pembrolizumab treatment. The rearrangement joins TRBV7-9 to TRBJ1-1; no reliable D call. The CDR3 protein is CASILVTYPYNTEAFF. DNA for the CDR3: TGTGCCAGCATTCTAGTCACTTATCCGTACAACACTGAAGCTTTCTTT.